This T cell receptor beta chain was sequenced during a study of response to subunit inactivated influenza vaccine. The study, taken as a whole, reports: Authors suggested few new T cells are recruited by each seasonal influenza vaccination.

TCRdb re-analysed the RT-PCR reads in MiXCR, keeping a single row per CDR3 protein. The sample has around 160,000 distinct CDR3 sequences; roughly a tenth are singletons. With regard to this clonotype: What it binds is not known.

The CDR3 runs 14 residues. V lost 3 bases to trimming and J lost 6 bases, with 14 bases between them. The germline CDR1 and CDR2 sequences are SGHTA and FQGTGA. The TCR comes from a man aged 45-65 years who received an inactivated influenza vaccine. This material consisted of non-naive T cells sorted from PBMCs, taken more than 35 days after vaccination. The chain carries TRBV7-3 and TRBJ1-2; D possibly corresponds to TRBD1 (6 bases). The CDR3 region is CASSFGGATDGYTF. In DNA form, the CDR3 reads TGTGCCAGCAGCTTTGGGGGGGCCACGGATGGCTACACCTTC.